This T cell receptor beta chain was recorded in a study of shared clonotypes between healthy human individuals. Regarding this clone: The antigen is undetermined.

TCRdb's copy holds only in-frame clones and misses some; the assay was immunoSEQ multiplex PCR. The sample includes around 2,000,000 clones, 95% of them seen just once. CD45RA-negative memory and CD45RA+ naive subsets were split from the CD4+ cells. Study-wide findings and caveats: Large depth notwithstanding, sorted-subset sequencing proved incomplete by rarefaction. Among a few donors, approximately 5.4% of naive CD4 clonotypes were found in common. Among donors, the sharing of clonotypes was expected to be influenced by sequencing depth.

Between the trimmed V and J ends, which lost 7 bases and 8 bases, there was a span of 21 bases. The CDR3 has 15 amino acids. The germline V gene encodes CDR1 SEHNR and CDR2 FQNEAQ (reference sequence). The chain employs TRBV7-9 and TRBJ2-1, with a tentative D call TRBD2 (5 bases). This receptor was taken from a man aged 18 to 30 in good health. The sequencing sample was made of naive CD4+ T cells sorted from blood. Specified subset: CD45RA+ positively selected. CDR3 sequence: CASILLGGNQDEQFF. DNA of the CDR3: TGTGCCAGCATCCTACTCGGAGGAAATCAGGATGAGCAGTTCTTC.